This T cell receptor (beta chain) was sequenced for a study of CD8+CD57+ T cells in acquired aplastic anemia. Study in general: Mean DNA quantity obtained from sorted CD4+ and CD8+ cells was about 3 ug. Whole-study findings and limits: Levels of CD8+ Simpson's diversity were not significantly distinct in patients versus controls. Patients and controls shared some 30 CD8+ CDR3 sequences.

In this sample, this clonotype turned up once. Its antigen is currently unknown. An expansion of CD8+CD57+ cells by flow cytometry had been shown in patients chosen for sequencing. None of the patients had been given any therapy when their blood was sampled. The CDR3 extends over 13 amino acids. V was clipped by 4 bases and J by 3 bases, with 13 bases between them. In germline, CDR1 is DFQATT, CDR2 SNEGSKA (reference sequence). Profiles of TCR beta VDJ and CDR3 were generated from a genomic DNA template. TCRdb independently ran MiXCR on the reads; one entry per CDR3 protein. The sample has some 140,000 distinct CDR3 sequences, around half seen once.

This clonotype originated in a human donor with aplastic anemia. The sample taken for sequencing was sorted CD4+, CD8+, or CD8+CD57+ T cells (not recorded which) from PBMCs. The V call is TRBV20-1, the J call TRBJ2-7; D gene unclear. The CDR3 is CSANDIIFYEQYF. CDR3 coding DNA: TGCAGTGCTAACGACATAATCTTCTACGAGCAGTACTTC.